A selection of T cell receptor beta chains follows, all from one sample in a study of memory CD4+ T cells and cytomegalovirus serostatus. TCRdb's copy holds only in-frame clones and misses some; the assay was immunoSEQ multiplex PCR. In the table there are 35,000 to 45,000 clones, roughly 78% of which are singletons. The sequenced sample consisted of memory CD4+ T cells from blood. The receptors stem from an adult in good health and CMV-seronegative. Each CDR3 is given with its conserved first and last residue. D genes are given only for firm matches. Clone sizes are given selectively: once, few, many, or a class where the clone is expanded.

TRBJ1-6	TRBV9	NA	once	CASSVSTQGTSPLHF	TGTGCCAGCAGCGTAAGCACGCAGGGCACTTCACCCCTCCACTTT
TRBJ2-5	TRBV5-6	NA	NA	CASSFRGLETQYF	TGTGCCAGCAGCTTTCGGGGCTTGGAGACCCAGTACTTC
TRBJ1-3	TRBV29-1	NA	NA	CSTERGNTIYF	TGCAGCACCGAACGTGGAAACACCATATATTTT
TRBJ2-3	TRBV2	NA	NA	CASSKESPPSEQYF	TGTGCCAGCAGTAAAGAATCACCCCCTAGTGAGCAGTATTTT
TRBJ2-7	TRBV7-9	TRBD1	NA	CASSPPVWDSEQYF	TGTGCCAGCAGCCCACCCGTTTGGGACAGCGAGCAGTACTTC
TRBJ1-4	TRBV4-1	TRBD1	NA	CASSLTLGGTGRSREKLFF	TGCGCCAGCAGCCTCACATTGGGCGGGACAGGACGTTCGAGGGAAAAACTGTTTTTT
TRBJ1-3	TRBV5-1	NA	NA	CASSLAISGDGSGNTIYF	TGCGCCAGCAGCTTGGCCATTAGCGGGGATGGCTCTGGAAACACCATATATTTT
TRBJ2-1	TRBV7-9	NA	NA	CASRGSADNEQFF	TGTGCCAGCAGGGGTAGCGCGGACAATGAGCAGTTCTTC
TRBJ1-5	TRBV2	NA	once	CASSEMGAINQPQHF	TGTGCCAGCAGTGAAATGGGGGCAATCAATCAGCCCCAGCATTTT
TRBJ1-2	TRBV11-2	NA	NA	CASSLESVYYGYTF	TGTGCCAGCAGCTTAGAATCCGTTTACTATGGCTACACCTTC
TRBJ2-3	TRBV7-7	NA	NA	CASSIGGAGAEDTQYF	TGTGCTAGCAGCATAGGTGGGGCGGGGGCCGAAGATACGCAGTATTTT
TRBJ1-1	TRBV7-6	NA	NA	CASSLVEGSGTEAFF	TGTGCCAGCAGCTTAGTTGAGGGGTCGGGCACTGAAGCTTTCTTT
TRBJ1-6	TRBV11-2	NA	NA	CASSPGLPPLHF	TGTGCCAGCAGCCCAGGGCTCCCACCCCTCCACTTT
TRBJ1-2	TRBV30	NA	few	CAGTGTNYGYTF	TGTGCCGGTACAGGGACTAACTATGGCTACACCTTC
TRBJ2-7	TRBV20-1	NA	NA	CSIFRVDEQYF	TGCAGTATCTTCAGGGTAGACGAGCAGTACTTC
TRBJ2-1	TRBV7-3	TRBD1	NA	CASSRDRAYNEQFF	TGTGCCAGCAGTCGGGACAGGGCCTACAATGAGCAGTTCTTC
TRBJ1-5	TRBV4-1	NA	NA	CASSQAPLRGSNQPQHF	TGCGCCAGCAGCCAAGCCCCCCTTCGGGGTAGCAATCAGCCCCAGCATTTT
TRBJ1-6	TRBV5-1	NA	NA	CASSGAGKTSPLHF	TGCGCCAGCAGCGGGGCCGGGAAAACCTCACCCCTCCACTTT
TRBJ1-2	TRBV6-5	NA	few	CASSYSGDVVGYTF	TGTGCCAGCAGTTACTCTGGGGATGTGGTTGGCTACACCTTC
TRBJ1-1	TRBV2	TRBD1	NA	CASTRQGSTEAFF	TGTGCCAGCACTCGACAGGGGAGTACTGAAGCTTTCTTT
TRBJ1-1	TRBV6-1	NA	NA	CASRPRTENTEAFF	TGTGCCAGCAGACCCCGGACAGAGAACACTGAAGCTTTCTTT
TRBJ2-5	TRBV2	TRBD2	NA	CASSGLAGKGETQYF	TGTGCCAGCAGTGGGCTAGCGGGGAAGGGGGAGACCCAGTACTTC
TRBJ1-2	TRBV9	NA	NA	CASSVETGGYTF	TGTGCCAGCAGCGTAGAGACGGGTGGCTACACCTTC